A single sample is the source of the 29 T cell receptor beta chains below, sequenced in a study of blood T cell repertoires in COVID-19. Sequencing used immunoSEQ multiplex PCR; TCRdb keeps in-frame clones, though not all of them. The sample yields more than 250,000 clones, 80% to 85% seen once. Sequenced material: PBMCs or T cells enriched from blood (not recorded which). The origin of the receptors is a man aged 35 to 55 who had been exposed to COVID-19.

The V call is TRBV25-1, the J call TRBJ1-3, with TRBD1 matching over 7 bases. This CDR3 has 17 residues. Trimming cost V 3 bases and J 4 bases; bases outside gene matches: 12. Germline values: CDR1 MGHDK, CDR2 SYGVNS. CDR3 coding DNA: TGTGCCAGCAGTGACAATCATCTCGGGACAGCAGGAAACACCATATATTTT. Amino acid sequence: CASSDNHLGTAGNTIYF.

This clone was found once. The genes are TRBV4-2 and TRBJ2-7; maybe TRBD2 (5 bases). CDR1 and CDR2 (germline): LGHNA, YNFKEQ. The CDR3 consists of 15 residues. The V gene lost 3 bases and the J gene lost 3 bases, with 15 bases spanning the gap. The CDR3: CASSQDRGDLYEQYF. CDR3 sequence (DNA): TGTGCCAGCAGCCAGGATCGGGGAGACCTCTACGAGCAGTACTTC.

V usage is TRBV5-8 and J usage is TRBJ1-1, with 7 bases fitting TRBD1. Losses at the gene ends were 6 bases for V and 1 base for J; bases not matched to a gene: 3. The germline CDR1 and CDR2 sequences are SGHTS and YDEGEE. The CDR3 runs 13 residues. The CDR3 loop reads CASMRDRNTEAFF. The CDR3 region has the DNA TGTGCCAGCATGCGGGACAGGAACACTGAAGCTTTCTTT. Combining the CDR3 with reference TRBV5-8 and TRBJ1-1 gives the whole variable domain EAGVTQSPTHLIKTRGQQATLRCSPISGHTSVYWYQQALGLGLQFLLWYDEGEERNRGNFPPRFSGRQFPNYSSELNVNALELEDSALYLCASMRDRNTEAFFGQGTRLTVV.

The chain is built from TRBV10-3 and TRBJ2-1; 7 bases map to TRBD2. Germline V gene lookup returns CDR1 ENHRY and CDR2 SYGVKD. This CDR3 is 16 amino acids long. After removal of 10 bases from V and 0 bases from J, the junction contained 12 bases not matched to a gene. The CDR3 protein is CATSQAGGSSYNEQFF. Here the CDR3 DNA reads TGTGCCACCTCACAGGCCGGGGGGAGCTCCTACAATGAGCAGTTCTTC.

The chain couples TRBV6-5 to TRBJ2-1; 10 bases fit TRBD1. With V trimmed by 0 bases and J by 10 bases, 6 bases remained unmatched. CDR1 MNHEY and CDR2 SVGAGI come from the germline V gene. This CDR3 region has 15 residues. DNA of the CDR3: TGTGCCAGCAGTTACTCCGGGACAGGGGTCGGGGAGCAGTTCTTC. Protein sequence: CASSYSGTGVGEQFF.

The J gene is TRBJ2-1, the V gene TRBV19, with D possibly being TRBD2 (5 bases). The CDR3 loop spans 14 amino acids. Germline CDR1 reads LNHDA; CDR2 reads SQIVND (reference sequence). Trimming stripped 7 bases from V and 9 bases from J, with 19 bases between. The CDR3 protein is CASNRVEGRVEQFF. CDR3 nucleotide sequence: TGTGCCAGTAATAGGGTTGAGGGAAGGGTTGAGCAGTTCTTC.

This chain connects TRBV4-1 to TRBJ1-1; D is ambiguous. CDR3 size: 13 residues. V was cut by 0 bases and J by 4 bases, with 6 bases left in between. CDR1 and CDR2 from the germline V gene are MGHRA and YSYEKL. CDR3 region: CASSQDGRTEAFF. Written as DNA, the CDR3 is TGCGCCAGCAGCCAAGATGGGCGCACTGAAGCTTTCTTT.

This sequence joins TRBV7-9 and TRBJ2-2; 7 nucleotides line up with TRBD2. CDR3 length: 16 residues. Germline V gives CDR1 SEHNR, CDR2 FQNEAQ (reference sequence). The junction had 7 bases not matched to a gene; V was cut back by 5 bases and J by 1 base. The CDR3 reads CASSTRGLVNTGELFF. The CDR3 DNA follows: TGTGCCAGCAGCACCCGCGGACTAGTGAACACCGGGGAGCTGTTTTTT.

CDR3 amino acids: CAWSVDTGKETQYF. As DNA, the CDR3 is TGTGCCTGGAGTGTAGATACAGGGAAAGAGACCCAGTACTTC. The chain links TRBV30 to TRBJ2-5, with D perhaps matching TRBD1 (6 bases). Germline values: CDR1 GTSNPN, CDR2 SVGIG (reference sequence). The CDR3 extends over 14 amino acids. V lost 0 bases and J lost 3, with 11 bases in between.

The CDR3 here is CASSLGNAGSNQPQHF. CDR3 sequence (DNA): TGTGCCAGCAGCTTAGGAAATGCAGGGAGCAATCAGCCCCAGCATTTT. The rearrangement joins TRBV7-8 to TRBJ1-5; tentative D call: TRBD1 (5 bases). The V end was cut by 1 base, the J end by 1 base, with 11 bases between. Per the germline V gene, CDR1 is SGHVS and CDR2 is FQNEAQ. The CDR3 contains 16 residues.

J is TRBJ1-3 and V is TRBV5-6; TRBD1 might be the D (6 bases). Looked up from germline, CDR1 is SGHDT and CDR2 is YYEEEE. The CDR3 contains 16 residues. The V gene lost 3 bases and the J gene lost 6 bases, with 19 bases spanning the gap. CDR3 DNA: TGTGCCAGCAGCTCCCCCCGGGACACGGTGGAAAACACCATATATTTT. This translates into CASSSPRDTVENTIYF.

The rearrangement links TRBV19 to TRBJ2-1; D may be TRBD2 (5 bases). CDR3 length: 15 residues. CDR1 and CDR2 from the germline V gene are LNHDA and SQIVND (reference sequence). Trimming left V 6 bases short and J 2 bases short, with 14 bases between. CDR3 amino acids: CASRRAAHPYNEQFF. The CDR3 nucleotides are TGTGCCAGTAGGAGGGCCGCTCATCCCTACAATGAGCAGTTCTTC.

The chain recombines TRBV5-8 with TRBJ2-7; D is unresolved. The V and J ends lost 0 bases and 0 bases respectively, with 10 bases between them. This CDR3 spans 15 amino acids. In germline, CDR1 is SGHTS, CDR2 YDEGEE. The CDR3 DNA reads as TGTGCCAGCAGCTTGGTAGTTCTAAACTCCTACGAGCAGTACTTC. It codes for CASSLVVLNSYEQYF. Full variable domain (missing parts from reference TRBV5-8 and TRBJ2-7): EAGVTQSPTHLIKTRGQQATLRCSPISGHTSVYWYQQALGLGLQFLLWYDEGEERNRGNFPPRFSGRQFPNYSSELNVNALELEDSALYLCASSLVVLNSYEQYFGPGTRLTVT.

The table lists this clone with a few counts. CDR3 in DNA: TGTGCCAGCCGAGAGGACACAAAAAAACTGTTTTTT. Its translation: CASREDTKKLFF. The chain recombines TRBV2 with TRBJ1-4; D is possibly TRBD1 (5 bases). The CDR3 contains 12 residues. Germline V gene sequence: CDR1 SNHLY, CDR2 FYNNEI. The germline V and J ends were trimmed by 8 bases and 9 bases, with 13 bases remaining between them.

The chain has TRBV5-5 and TRBJ1-6; maybe TRBD1 (6 bases). Trimming cost V 2 bases and J 5 bases, with 11 bases left between them. The CDR3 sequence is 15 residues long. Germline V gene data show CDR1 as SGHKS and CDR2 as YYEKEE (reference sequence). The CDR3 region is CASSLWDTNNSPLHF. The CDR3 DNA reads TGTGCCAGCAGCTTATGGGACACAAATAATTCACCCCTCCACTTT.

This chain links TRBV6-6 with TRBJ1-2, with a tentative D call TRBD1 (6 bases). Trimming took 4 bases from V and 7 from J, leaving 19 bases between them. Germline lookup yields CDR1 MNHNY and CDR2 SVGAGI (reference sequence). The CDR3 is 15 residues long. The CDR3 DNA follows: TGTGCCAGCAGTTTTACGTATCCTAAACAGGGTGGCTACACCTTC. This encodes CASSFTYPKQGGYTF.

The gene calls are TRBV14 and TRBJ1-2, with 8 positions matching TRBD1. The J segment lost 7 bases and the V segment lost 4 bases, leaving 8 bases of the junction unmatched. The germline V gene has CDR1 SGHDN and CDR2 FVKESK. The CDR3 is 14 amino acids. The DNA for the CDR3 is TGTGCCAGCAGCCCCACCAGGGGGCAAGGTGGCTACACCTTC. This encodes CASSPTRGQGGYTF.

In this sample, this clone turned up once. The V and J genes are TRBV6-5 and TRBJ1-3; D is uncertain. The germline gives CDR1 MNHEY, CDR2 SVGAGI. With 9 bases removed from V and 0 bases from J, the gap between germline ends came to 12 bases. This CDR3 region has 14 residues. Here the CDR3 reads CASSNGFSGNTIYF. The CDR3 nucleotides are TGTGCCAGTAGTAACGGGTTCTCTGGAAACACCATATATTTT.

The chain uses TRBV11-2 and TRBJ2-7, with 8 nucleotides matching TRBD1. After removal of 2 bases from V and 5 bases from J, the junction contained 8 bases not matched to a gene. The CDR3 contains 15 residues. In germline, CDR1 is SGHAT, CDR2 FQNNGV. The CDR3 spells CASSLKTGALDEQYF. In DNA, the CDR3 is TGTGCCAGCAGCTTAAAGACAGGGGCCCTGGACGAGCAGTACTTC.

This chain links TRBV12-3 or TRBV12-4 with TRBJ2-2; D may be TRBD2 (5 bases). The CDR3 has 13 amino acids. V was clipped by 6 bases and J by 5 bases, with 10 bases between them. The CDR3 DNA reads as TGTGCCAGCAGCTTACTAGATACCGGGGAGCTGTTTTTT. As protein: CASSLLDTGELFF.

The table lists this clone with a count of one. The rearrangement joins TRBV6-6 to TRBJ2-3; 9 nucleotides line up with TRBD2. The V and J ends lost 11 bases and 1 base, in that order; junction bases with no gene match: 7. Germline CDR1 reads MNHNY; CDR2 reads SVGAGI (reference sequence). This CDR3 contains 14 residues. This CDR3 is CAGAGGAGTDTQYF. The CDR3 nucleotides read TGTGCCGGAGCGGGGGGCGCCGGCACAGATACGCAGTATTTT.

The CDR3 spells CASRTTGAGNYGYTF. Here the CDR3 DNA reads TGTGCCAGCAGGACAACAGGGGCAGGAAACTATGGCTACACCTTC. The V gene is TRBV28, the J gene TRBJ1-2, with TRBD1 matching over 7 bases. Germline CDR1 is MDHEN and CDR2 is SYDVKM. Losses at the gene ends were 6 bases for V and 2 bases for J; bases not matched to a gene: 9. This CDR3 contains 15 residues.

This rearrangement joins TRBV11-2 to TRBJ2-5; possible D gene TRBD2, 5 bases. V lost 8 bases, J lost 5 bases, and 9 bases lay in between. The V gene's germline CDR1 is SGHAT and CDR2 FQNNGV. The CDR3 runs 11 residues. The CDR3 sequence: CASGPGETQYF. The CDR3 coding sequence is TGTGCCAGCGGGCCGGGGGAGACCCAGTACTTC.

The chain links TRBV6-5 to TRBJ1-3, with 7 positions matching TRBD1. Unmatched junction bases numbered 6, after V lost 8 bases and J lost 2 bases. The CDR3 spans 14 residues. CDR1 and CDR2 (germline): MNHEY, SVGAGI. The CDR3 protein is CASARDSTGNTIYF. CDR3 in DNA: TGTGCCAGCGCAAGGGACAGTACTGGAAACACCATATATTTT.

The chain recombines TRBV25-1 with TRBJ1-2; no clear D. In germline, CDR1 is MGHDK, CDR2 SYGVNS. V was cut by 3 bases and J by 8 bases, with 10 bases left in between. CDR3 length: 12 residues. The CDR3 region is CASSDLGWGYTF. In DNA, the CDR3 is TGTGCCAGCAGTGACCTCGGGTGGGGCTACACCTTC.

J is TRBJ2-7 and V is TRBV9; 7 bases map to TRBD2. CDR3 length: 15 amino acids. With 0 bases clipped from V and 6 bases from J, the junction kept 9 bases outside the gene matches. Germline V lookup: CDR1 SGDLS, CDR2 YYNGEE. CDR3 region: CASSVAGGSLGEQYF. The CDR3 DNA sequence: TGTGCCAGCAGCGTAGCGGGCGGGAGTCTAGGCGAGCAGTACTTC.

The J gene is TRBJ1-1, the V gene TRBV7-9; 7 nucleotides match TRBD1. The germline V gene encodes CDR1 SEHNR and CDR2 FQNEAQ (reference sequence). Trimming removed 5 bases from V and 1 base from J; junction bases left unmatched: 1. CDR3 length: 13 residues. CDR3 amino acids: CASSQGENTEAFF. The CDR3 DNA reads as TGTGCCAGCAGCCAGGGGGAGAACACTGAAGCTTTCTTT.

V is TRBV18 and J is TRBJ2-5; D remains ambiguous. The CDR3 is made up of 13 amino acids. V gave up 1 base and J gave up 2 bases, with 5 bases separating them. Looked up from germline, CDR1 is KGHSH and CDR2 is LQKENI. The DNA of the CDR3 is TGTGCCAGCTCACCACTCGGGCAAGAGACCCAGTACTTC. As protein: CASSPLGQETQYF. Filled out from reference TRBV18 and TRBJ2-5, the complete variable domain reads NAGVMQNPRHLVRRRGQEARLRCSPMKGHSHVYWYRQLPEEGLKFMVYLQKENIIDESGMPKERFSAEFPKEGPSILRIQQVVRGDSAAYFCASSPLGQETQYFGPGTRLLVL.

The chain joins TRBV15 to TRBJ2-1, with 8 bases aligning to TRBD2. From germline, CDR1 is LNHNV and CDR2 YYDKDF (reference sequence). The CDR3 runs to 16 residues. V shed 1 base and J 5 bases; nucleotides not matched to a gene: 7. The CDR3 is CATSRVIREGHNEQFF. The CDR3 bases are TGTGCCACCAGCAGAGTTATACGGGAGGGCCACAATGAGCAGTTCTTC.